Following are 2 T cell receptor beta chains from one sample sequenced in a study of blood T cell repertoires in COVID-19. Profiling relied on immunoSEQ multiplex PCR, and the TCRdb table lists in-frame clones only, not all of them. This sample has about 73,000 clones, with 83% found just once. The source material was peripheral blood. The receptors shown here come from an older woman with acute or convalescent COVID-19.

The rearrangement links TRBV12-3 or TRBV12-4 to TRBJ1-1; no clear D gene. This CDR3 has 12 residues. Trimming pared 3 bases from V and 6 bases from J, leaving 8 bases between. The CDR3 region has the DNA TGTGCCAGCAGTTTTGTGGGAGCTGAAGCTTTCTTT. Translation gives CASSFVGAEAFF.

The V gene is TRBV19, the J gene TRBJ2-5; 8 bases match TRBD1. The V gene end was trimmed by 4 bases and the J gene end by 5 bases; junction bases not matched to a gene: 9. CDR3 length equals 15 residues. CDR1 and CDR2 from the germline V gene are LNHDA and SQIVND (reference sequence). The CDR3 spells CASSTRGQGRETQYF. Written as DNA, the CDR3 is TGTGCCAGTAGTACCCGCGGACAGGGCCGGGAGACCCAGTACTTC. The whole variable domain, filled in from reference TRBV19 and TRBJ2-5, reads DGGITQSPKYLFRKEGQNVTLSCEQNLNHDAMYWYRQDPGQGLRLIYYSQIVNDFQKGDIAEGYSVSREKKESFPLTVTSAQKNPTAFYLCASSTRGQGRETQYFGPGTRLLVL.